This T cell receptor (beta chain) derives from a study of blood T cell repertoires in COVID-19. Study-wide context: The study drew acute and convalescent COVID-19 samples from the United States, Italy and Spain. PBMCs, B-cell-depleted T cells, or T cells provided the cDNA or gDNA that made up the material.

Original analysis: For nucleated cells, counts were estimated from reference gene primer amplification. TCRdb keeps only in-frame clones here, not all; method: immunoSEQ multiplex PCR. The D gene and trimming were derived from the DNA, and the V and J assignments and clone size from that table. The sample consists of fewer than 500,000 clones, roughly 90% of them appearing once. The germline CDR1 and CDR2 sequences are MGHRA and YSYEKL. V was pared by 4 bases and J by 4 bases, with 9 bases of the junction left unmatched. The CDR3 loop spans 16 amino acids. Donors were grouped by their self-reported clinical history.

This TCR was sampled from a woman aged 25-40 years with acute COVID-19. Sequenced sample: PBMCs or T cells enriched from blood (not recorded which). V usage is TRBV4-1 and J usage is TRBJ2-1, with 8 bases aligning to TRBD1. CDR3 in DNA: TGCGCCAGCAGCCGCCAGACAGGGGAAGGGTACAATGAGCAGTTCTTC. It encodes CASSRQTGEGYNEQFF.